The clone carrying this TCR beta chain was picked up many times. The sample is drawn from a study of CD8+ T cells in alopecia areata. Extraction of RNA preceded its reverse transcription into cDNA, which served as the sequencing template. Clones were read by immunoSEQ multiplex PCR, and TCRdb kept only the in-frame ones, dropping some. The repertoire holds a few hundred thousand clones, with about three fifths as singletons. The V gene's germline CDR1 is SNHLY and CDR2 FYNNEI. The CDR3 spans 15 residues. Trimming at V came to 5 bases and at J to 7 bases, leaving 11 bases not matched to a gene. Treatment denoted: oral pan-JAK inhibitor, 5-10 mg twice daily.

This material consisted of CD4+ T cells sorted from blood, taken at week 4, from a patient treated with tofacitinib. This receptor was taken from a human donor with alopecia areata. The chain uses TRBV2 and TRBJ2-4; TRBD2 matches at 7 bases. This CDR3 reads CASSSGGGLINIQYF. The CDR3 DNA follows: TGTGCCAGCAGTTCGGGAGGCGGATTGATTAACATTCAGTACTTC.